This T cell receptor beta chain appears in the sequencing data of a study of blood T cell repertoires in COVID-19. This CDR3 has 14 amino acids. Germline V gives CDR1 SNHLY, CDR2 FYNNEI. V lost 5 bases, J lost 5 bases, and 13 bases lay in between. This clone was observed a few times. How the authors handled the data: Amplification with reference gene primers provided the estimates of nucleated cell counts. This table comes from immunoSEQ multiplex PCR, and its TCRdb copy is limited to in-frame clones, with some not included. V and J calls and clone size are as listed in that table; D and trimming were resolved from the DNA. The repertoire has 150,000 to 200,000 clones, 60% to 80% of them found once; the top ten carry more than 25%.

The source material was peripheral blood. V gene TRBV2 combines with J gene TRBJ1-5; tentative D call: TRBD1 (6 bases). The TCR was taken from a woman in her 70s with acute or convalescent COVID-19. CDR3 in amino acids: CASSLGQNHQPQHF. In nucleotides, the CDR3 is TGTGCCAGCAGTCTGGGACAAAACCATCAGCCCCAGCATTTT. The full variable domain, in which reference TRBV2 and TRBJ1-5 provide the parts outside the CDR3, is EPEVTQTPSHQVTQMGQEVILRCVPISNHLYFYWYRQILGQKVEFLVSFYNNEISEKSEIFDDQFSVERPDGSNFTLKIRSTKLEDSAMYFCASSLGQNHQPQHFGDGTRLSIL.